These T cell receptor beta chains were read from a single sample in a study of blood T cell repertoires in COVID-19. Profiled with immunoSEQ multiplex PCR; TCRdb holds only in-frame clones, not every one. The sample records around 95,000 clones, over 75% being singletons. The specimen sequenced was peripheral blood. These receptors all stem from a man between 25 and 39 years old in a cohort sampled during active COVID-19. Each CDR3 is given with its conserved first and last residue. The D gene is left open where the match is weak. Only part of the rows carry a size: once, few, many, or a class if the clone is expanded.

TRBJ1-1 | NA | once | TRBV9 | CASSVVQGGPNTEAFF | TGTGCCAGCAGCGTAGTCCAGGGAGGACCTAACACTGAAGCTTTCTTT
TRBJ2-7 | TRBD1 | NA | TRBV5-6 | CASSQRTGKGEQYF | TGTGCCAGCAGTCAAAGGACAGGGAAGGGGGAGCAGTACTTC
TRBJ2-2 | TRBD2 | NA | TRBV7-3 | CASSPSGGARTGELFF | TGTGCCAGCAGCCCCAGCGGGGGGGCCCGCACCGGGGAGCTGTTTTTT
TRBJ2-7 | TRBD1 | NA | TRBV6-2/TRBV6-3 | CASSPGTGGYSAYEQYF | TGTGCCAGCAGCCCCGGGACAGGGGGTTATTCGGCCTACGAGCAGTACTTC
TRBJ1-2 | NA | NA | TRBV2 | CASSGQFSRYGYTF | TGTGCCAGCAGTGGACAGTTTTCTAGATATGGCTACACCTTC
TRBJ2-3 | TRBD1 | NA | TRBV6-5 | CASSYSGQLDDTQYF | TGTGCCAGCAGTTACTCGGGACAGCTGGACGATACGCAGTATTTT
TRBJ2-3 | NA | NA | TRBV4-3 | CASSQDTGSSTDTQYF | TGCGCCAGCAGCCAGGACACAGGGTCTAGCACAGATACGCAGTATTTT
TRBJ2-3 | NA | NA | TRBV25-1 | CASSGHRPYHNTQYF | TGTGCCAGCAGTGGGCACAGACCATATCATAATACGCAGTATTTT
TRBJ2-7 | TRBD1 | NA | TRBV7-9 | CASSLGDRVREQYF | TGTGCCAGCAGCTTAGGGGACAGGGTTCGCGAGCAGTACTTC
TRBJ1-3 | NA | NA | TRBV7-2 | CASSFPGGNSGNTIYF | TGTGCCAGCAGCTTCCCGGGGGGAAACTCTGGAAACACCATATATTTT
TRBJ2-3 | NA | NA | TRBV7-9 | CASSPLWGESTDTQYF | TGTGCCAGCAGCCCCCTCTGGGGGGAAAGCACAGATACGCAGTATTTT
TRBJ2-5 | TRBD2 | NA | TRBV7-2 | CASSLLAGGETQYF | TGTGCCAGCAGCTTACTAGCGGGGGGGGAGACCCAGTACTTC
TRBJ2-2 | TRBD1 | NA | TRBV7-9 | CASSLNRGPGELFF | TGTGCCAGCAGCTTAAACAGGGGACCCGGGGAGCTGTTTTTT
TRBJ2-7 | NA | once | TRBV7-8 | CASSSNTRGEQYF | TGTGCCAGCAGCTCAAATACAAGGGGCGAGCAGTACTTC
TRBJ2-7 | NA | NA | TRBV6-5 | CASTGGDSSYEQYF | TGTGCCAGCACCGGGGGGGACAGCTCCTACGAGCAGTACTTC
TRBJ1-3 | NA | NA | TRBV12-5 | CASGFFHDPASGNTIYF | TGTGCTAGTGGTTTTTTCCATGATCCCGCGAGCGGAAACACCATATATTTT
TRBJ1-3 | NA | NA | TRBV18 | CASSPGVGPGNTIYF | TGTGCCAGCTCACCCGGCGTGGGGCCTGGAAACACCATATATTTT
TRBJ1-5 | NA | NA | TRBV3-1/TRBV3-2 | CASSQDGRRDQPQHF | TGTGCCAGCAGCCAAGACGGGAGGAGGGATCAGCCCCAGCATTTT
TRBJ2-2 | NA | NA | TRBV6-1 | CASSESRGSTGELFF | TGTGCCAGCAGTGAAAGCAGGGGAAGCACCGGGGAGCTGTTTTTT
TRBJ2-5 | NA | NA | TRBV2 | CASSEGGVKETQYF | TGTGCCAGCAGTGAAGGCGGGGTGAAGGAGACCCAGTACTTC
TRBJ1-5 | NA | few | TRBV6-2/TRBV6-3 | CASSYSQGWIRNQPQHF | TGTGCCAGCAGTTACTCGCAGGGATGGATTCGGAATCAGCCCCAGCATTTT
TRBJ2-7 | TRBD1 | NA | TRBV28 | CASSSPDRFYEQYF | TGTGCCAGTAGCAGCCCGGACAGGTTCTACGAGCAGTACTTC